This T cell receptor (beta chain) was sequenced during a study of T cell changes during pregnancy in multiple sclerosis. The germline V gene encodes CDR1 SGDLS and CDR2 YYNGEE. V was clipped by 3 bases and J by 0 bases, with 10 bases between them. This CDR3 has 14 residues. Data came from immunoSEQ multiplex PCR; TCRdb stores just in-frame clones and leaves some out. The sample consists of 40,000 to 60,000 clones, over 80% of them appearing once. The chain employs TRBV9 and TRBJ2-7; D possibly corresponds to TRBD1 (6 bases). The receptor comes from a female donor with multiple sclerosis, enrolled in a pregnancy study. The sequenced sample was CD8+ T cells from peripheral blood mononuclear cells, obtained after pregnancy. The CDR3 nucleotides are TGTGCCAGCAGCGCCACAGGGAGCTCCTACGAGCAGTACTTC. This encodes CASSATGSSYEQYF.